Listed here is a single T cell receptor beta chain. Its specificity is unknown. The data are from a study of T cell responses to AZD1222 COVID-19 vaccine. The overall study: Second-dose timings of about 4 or about 12 weeks were pooled. General study results and limits: Samples come after the peak T cell response, not at day 14. The CD4 TCRs associated with vaccination extended across spike and predominated at 160-218 and 743-854. Clonal diversity may have been underestimated in mostly white British donors.

Sequencing used immunoSEQ multiplex PCR; TCRdb keeps in-frame clones, though not all of them. The sample contains some 190,000 clones, approximately 92% of which appear only once. The germline V gene has CDR1 LNHDA and CDR2 SQIVND (reference sequence). This CDR3 spans 14 amino acids. Trimming pared 1 base from V and 2 bases from J, leaving 8 bases between. The sequence derives from an adult in good health. The V and J genes are TRBV19 and TRBJ1-2, with D possibly matching TRBD1 (5 bases). The sequences come from peripheral blood, collected on day 0 of AZD1222 vaccination. The CDR3 DNA follows: TGTGCCAGTAGTATAGTGGGGCAGAACTATGGCTACACCTTC. It yields the protein CASSIVGQNYGYTF.